The next 17 T cell receptor beta chains were all read from a single sample in a study of Graves' ophthalmopathy and Graves' hyperthyroidism. Using RNA transcripts, the TCR beta CDR3 regions were amplified. The first-round RT-PCR employed HTBI primers together with the Qiagen OneStep RT-PCR kit. A multiplex PCR was then performed as the second round. TCRdb recomputed calls from the multiplex PCR reads with MiXCR, one row per CDR3 protein. The table has under 350,000 distinct CDR3 sequences, 15% to 20% seen once. The specimen sequenced was peripheral blood. The receptors stem from an adult man with Graves' ophthalmopathy.

This clonotype was seen at least ten times. This chain joins TRBV12-3 or TRBV12-4 and TRBJ2-4; 15 bases fit TRBD2. V gave up 6 bases and J gave up 6 bases; unmatched junction bases: 12. The CDR3 is 18 residues long. DNA of the CDR3: TGTGCCAGCAGCTACCCCACGCCGGGACTAGCGGGAGGAAACATTCAGTACTTC. Translated: CASSYPTPGLAGGNIQYF.

This clonotype was seen ten or more times. This chain joins TRBV29-1 and TRBJ2-7; D remains unclear. The germline gives CDR1 SQVTM, CDR2 ANQGSEA. CDR3 length: 12 residues. V lost 8 bases and J 6 bases, leaving 17 bases between the germline ends. The CDR3 region has the DNA TGCAGCAGTAGGGTTGCCACCGGCGAGCAGTACTTC. Amino acids: CSSRVATGEQYF.

This clonotype was seen just once. The J gene is TRBJ2-5, the V gene TRBV9; 12 bases agree with TRBD2. After removal of 4 bases from V and 2 bases from J, the junction contained 6 bases not matched to a gene. The germline V gene has CDR1 SGDLS and CDR2 YYNGEE. The CDR3 length is 16 residues. CDR3 in DNA: TGTGCCAGCAGCTTGACCGGGACTAGCGGGCAAGAGACCCAGTACTTC. It specifies CASSLTGTSGQETQYF.

This clonotype was counted at least ten times. The rearrangement links TRBV19 to TRBJ1-1; unclear D gene. CDR3 length: 14 amino acids. With 3 bases removed from V and 0 bases from J, the gap between germline ends came to 8 bases. The germline gives CDR1 LNHDA, CDR2 SQIVND (reference sequence). CDR3 in amino acids: CASSIQRMNTEAFF. The CDR3 coding sequence is TGTGCCAGTAGTATTCAGCGGATGAACACTGAAGCTTTCTTT.

This clonotype has ten or more counts. The rearrangement links TRBV7-2 to TRBJ1-1, with D unclear. CDR3 size: 14 residues. Germline CDR1 SGHTA, CDR2 FQGNSA. Trimming took off 0 bases at V and 1 base at J, with 6 bases between the two ends. The CDR3 here is CASSLATWNTEAFF. The CDR3 bases are TGTGCCAGCAGCTTAGCGACCTGGAACACTGAAGCTTTCTTT.

This clonotype has a count of ten or more. V is TRBV7-9 and J is TRBJ2-3; no firm D call. The germline CDR1 and CDR2 sequences are SEHNR and FQNEAQ (reference sequence). The CDR3 is made up of 14 amino acids. Trimming removed 6 bases from V and 7 bases from J, with 17 bases in between. The CDR3 coding sequence is TGTGCCAGCAGTGACGACGTCGCCCCGAATACGCAGTATTTT. Translated: CASSDDVAPNTQYF.

This clonotype was detected ten times or more. The V and J genes are TRBV15 and TRBJ2-7; D unclear. Germline values: CDR1 LNHNV, CDR2 YYDKDF (reference sequence). The germline V and J ends were trimmed by 0 bases and 9 bases, with 18 bases remaining between them. The CDR3 runs 15 residues. CDR3 sequence (DNA): TGTGCCACCAGCAGAGATCCCGACTCCCGTCAAGGGCAGTACTTC. This gives the protein CATSRDPDSRQGQYF. Together with reference TRBV15 and TRBJ2-7, the CDR3 gives the full variable domain: DAMVIQNPRYQVTQFGKPVTLSCSQTLNHNVMYWYQQKSSQAPKLLFHYYDKDFNNEADTPDNFQSRRPNTSFCFLDIRSPGLGDTAMYLCATSRDPDSRQGQYFGPGTRLTVT.

Notes on this clonotype: Its ends do not fully match the called genes, so a read error is possible. The rearrangement joins TRBV6-1 to TRBJ1-1, with D tentatively TRBD1 (6 bases). The CDR3 runs 14 residues. From germline, CDR1 is MNHNS and CDR2 SASEGT. CDR3 coding DNA: TGTGCCATCAGTGCGGACAGAGTGAACACTGAAGCTTTCTTT. Its protein is CAISADRVNTEAFF.

This clonotype was picked up many times. The chain employs TRBV12-3 or TRBV12-4 and TRBJ2-2, with D perhaps matching TRBD1 or TRBD2 (5 bases each). Trimming removed 4 bases from V and 5 bases from J, with 11 bases in between. The CDR3 extends over 14 amino acids. The CDR3 reads CASSSGAGTGELFF. The CDR3 DNA sequence: TGTGCCAGCAGTTCCGGGGCCGGAACCGGGGAGCTGTTTTTT.

The table lists this clonotype with many counts. The genes are TRBV29-1 and TRBJ2-2; D might be TRBD1 (6 bases). The CDR3 loop spans 12 amino acids. Trimming took 7 bases from V and 5 from J, leaving 11 bases between them. Germline V gene data show CDR1 as SQVTM and CDR2 as ANQGSEA. For the CDR3, the DNA is TGCAGCGCAGAGGGGGTAACCGGGGAGCTGTTTTTT. Encoded protein: CSAEGVTGELFF.

This clonotype was seen ten or more times. A read error may account for a junction end that differs from germline. This chain links TRBV2 with TRBJ2-1; 12 bases align to TRBD2. Germline-derived CDR1 and CDR2 are SNHLY and FYNNEI. The CDR3 is 12 amino acids. The chain's CDR3 is CARGQTRLAGEF. The DNA for the CDR3 is TGTGCCAGGGGGCAGACGAGACTAGCGGGAGAGTTC.

There are many counts of this clonotype. The chain carries TRBV6-5 and TRBJ1-1; TRBD1 is a possible D gene (6 bases). There are 12 residues in the CDR3. The ends were cut back, 6 bases at V and 10 bases at J, with 15 bases in the middle. Germline V CDR1 and CDR2: MNHEY, SVGAGI. This chain's CDR3 is CASSRRRGGAFF. DNA for the CDR3: TGTGCCAGCAGCAGACGCAGGGGAGGAGCTTTCTTT.

This clonotype was detected ten times or more. V usage is TRBV6-2 or TRBV6-3 and J usage is TRBJ1-5; D not certain. The CDR3 has 14 residues. V dropped 6 bases and J dropped 3 bases, with 12 bases sitting between them. Germline V lookup: CDR1 MNHEY, CDR2 SVGEGT. CDR3 residues: CASRTRVSNQPQHF. The CDR3 region has the DNA TGTGCCAGCAGGACCCGGGTCTCCAATCAGCCCCAGCATTTT.

There are many counts of this clonotype. J is TRBJ1-3 and V is TRBV6-1, with a tentative D call TRBD1 (5 bases). Germline-derived CDR1 and CDR2 are MNHNS and SASEGT. V lost 8 bases and J 2 bases, leaving 7 bases between the germline ends. This CDR3 contains 12 residues. The CDR3 reads CASQGTGNTIYF. The CDR3 region has the DNA TGTGCCAGCCAGGGAACTGGAAACACCATATATTTT.

At least ten counts were recorded for this clonotype. The chain is built from TRBV28 and TRBJ2-2; 7 bases map to TRBD1. The V gene end was trimmed by 2 bases and the J gene end by 6 bases; junction bases not matched to a gene: 6. The CDR3 totals 15 residues. Germline V gives CDR1 MDHEN, CDR2 SYDVKM. CDR3 sequence: CASSLPLTGAGELFF. DNA for the CDR3: TGTGCCAGCAGTTTACCCCTTACAGGGGCCGGGGAGCTGTTTTTT.

This clonotype was found many times. The V gene is TRBV24-1, the J gene TRBJ2-5; no definite D call. Trimming took 4 bases from V and 4 from J, leaving 9 bases between them. CDR3 length equals 13 residues. The germline gives CDR1 KGHDR, CDR2 SFDVKD. This chain's CDR3 is CATSEGSGETQYF. CDR3 coding DNA: TGTGCCACCAGTGAGGGATCAGGAGAGACCCAGTACTTC.

This clonotype was recorded at least ten times. This chain joins TRBV12-3 or TRBV12-4 and TRBJ2-4, with TRBD1 matching 7 bases. This CDR3 is 12 amino acids long. V lost 4 bases, J lost 11 bases, and 5 bases stayed unmatched. CDR3 sequence: CASSSGTVLQYF. The CDR3 DNA is TGTGCCAGCAGTTCTGGGACAGTCCTTCAGTACTTC.